The T cell receptor beta chain described here comes from a study of vaccination effects on CD4 cells after COVID-19. The CDR3 has 12 residues. The germline V and J ends were trimmed by 8 bases and 1 base, with 8 bases remaining between them. Germline CDR1 SNHLY, CDR2 FYNNEI. Antigen-specific CD4+ T cells were first expanded with viral peptide pools by the ViraFEST assay and only then sequenced. Isolation of CD4+ T cells took place after about 10 days of culture. The vaccine given was either BNT162b2 or mRNA-1273, in two doses. Previously uninfected by SARS-CoV-2, the vaccine recipients also showed negative nucleocapsid antibodies. Cultures of over 1.5 million PBMC per well contained approximately 10 IU/ml IL-2 plus 10 ug/ml peptides. Fresh IL-2-containing medium replaced half the medium on days 3 and 7. Some clones are missing from TCRdb's copy, which holds only in-frame ones; the method was immunoSEQ multiplex PCR. The table shows 25,000 to 35,000 clones, with 82% occurring only once.

General study results and limits: Marked contraction was observed in infection-induced and vaccine-induced clones late after vaccination.

As for this clone: Its antigen is undetermined.

This material consisted of CD4+ T cells from PBMCs cultured with HCoV-NL63 spike peptides, taken after COVID-19 vaccination. This TCR was sampled from a human donor who received a COVID-19 vaccine. Some clones in this sample may be carry-over from other donors' samples. The genes are TRBV2 and TRBJ1-1; no clear D gene. The CDR3 region is CASEIRNTEAFF. The CDR3 region has the DNA TGTGCCAGCGAGATTAGGAACACTGAAGCTTTCTTT.